A selection of T cell receptor beta chains follows, all from one sample in a study of T cell responses to AZD1222 COVID-19 vaccine. Here immunoSEQ multiplex PCR was the method, and the copy in TCRdb shows in-frame clones only, minus some. The top ten clones hold over 15% of a sample with under 150,000 clones, roughly 88% of them seen once. The sequencing used peripheral blood, collected on day 0 of MenACWY control vaccination. These receptors all stem from an adult in good health. Each CDR3 is given with its conserved first and last residue. D genes are given only for firm matches. Rows give clone size only sometimes, using once, few, many, or a class for an expanded clone.

clone size,V gene,CDR3 length,J gene,D gene,CDR3 DNA,CDR3 protein
medium-sized,TRBV5-1,14,TRBJ2-3,-,TGCGCCAATCACCCAACAGGAGCCACAGATACGCAGTATTTT,CANHPTGATDTQYF
-,TRBV19,14,TRBJ2-1,TRBD2,TGTGCCAGTAGTGAAGCGGGAGGGCCCCATGAGCAGTTCTTC,CASSEAGGPHEQFF
-,TRBV28,15,TRBJ2-7,TRBD2,TGTGCCAGCACCCCCTCGGGAGGGGTAATCCACGAGCAGTACTTC,CASTPSGGVIHEQYF
few,TRBV30,10,TRBJ1-5,-,TGTGCCTTAGGATTCCAGCCCCAGCATTTT,CALGFQPQHF
-,TRBV5-5,15,TRBJ1-4,-,TGTGCCAGCAGCCCGGATCCCCGAGGGAGAGAAAAACTGTTTTTT,CASSPDPRGREKLFF
-,TRBV4-1,17,TRBJ1-1,-,TGCGCCAGCAGCCAAGACCCGAATCGGGGTGGGAACACTGAAGCTTTCTTT,CASSQDPNRGGNTEAFF
-,TRBV5-6,14,TRBJ1-5,-,TGTGCCAGCAGCGTCAGGAATAGCAATCAGCCCCAGCATTTT,CASSVRNSNQPQHF
-,TRBV20-1,11,TRBJ2-7,-,TGCAGTGCTAGTGCTAACTACGAGCAGTACTTC,CSASANYEQYF
-,TRBV29-1,11,TRBJ1-2,TRBD1,TGCAGCGTCGGACAGGGAAATAGCTACACCTTC,CSVGQGNSYTF
-,TRBV24-1,12,TRBJ1-1,-,TGTGCCACCAGTGATGCTGGAGGTGAAGCTTTCTTT,CATSDAGGEAFF
-,TRBV3-1/TRBV3-2,16,TRBJ2-7,-,TGTGCCAGCAGCCCTGGTGGTACCGTCAGCTCCTACGAGCAGTACTTC,CASSPGGTVSSYEQYF
-,TRBV7-2,16,TRBJ1-5,TRBD1,TGTGCCAGCAGCTTAGAGGGACAGTATAGCAATCAGCCCCAGCATTTT,CASSLEGQYSNQPQHF
-,TRBV15,15,TRBJ1-1,TRBD1,TGTGCCACCAGCAGAGAGACAGGGGTATTAACTGAAGCTTTCTTT,CATSRETGVLTEAFF
-,TRBV29-1,10,TRBJ1-1,-,TGCAGCGCCCTGTCGGGGCCGACTTTCTTT,CSALSGPTFF
-,TRBV4-1,15,TRBJ1-3,-,TGCGCCAGCAGCCAAGAAACAGTCCGAAGGAACACCATATATTTT,CASSQETVRRNTIYF
-,TRBV6-1,13,TRBJ1-2,-,TGTGCCAGCAGTGAAATTTCGGGAGCGGGCTACACCTTC,CASSEISGAGYTF
once,TRBV2,15,TRBJ1-1,-,TGTGCCAGCAGTGAAGATGGCAGTTTGAACACTGAAGCTTTCTTT,CASSEDGSLNTEAFF
-,TRBV7-2,15,TRBJ2-7,TRBD2,TGTGCCAGCAGCCGGGCTAGCGGGAGTACCTACGAGCAGTACTTC,CASSRASGSTYEQYF
-,TRBV5-1,13,TRBJ1-6,-,TGCGCCAGCAGTCCCCCTGATAATTCACCCCTCCACTTT,CASSPPDNSPLHF
-,TRBV3-1/TRBV3-2,17,TRBJ2-2,-,TGTGCCAGCAGCCTCCACCCGACACTCGCGAACACCGGGGAGCTGTTTTTT,CASSLHPTLANTGELFF
once,TRBV5-5,14,TRBJ2-7,TRBD2,TGTGCCAGCAGCCTCCTTGGGGAGGGTTACGAGCAGTACTTC,CASSLLGEGYEQYF
-,TRBV29-1,16,TRBJ2-5,TRBD2,TGCAGCGTTGAGAGGAACAAAGCGGGGGCACTGGAGACCCAGTACTTC,CSVERNKAGALETQYF
-,TRBV29-1,13,TRBJ1-2,-,TGCAGCGTTGACCCGGGACGGAACTATGGCTACACCTTC,CSVDPGRNYGYTF
-,TRBV28,17,TRBJ2-5,-,TGTGCCAGCAGTCCAAGCACAGGACGGGGGAGGTGGGAGACCCAGTACTTC,CASSPSTGRGRWETQYF
-,TRBV18,11,TRBJ2-5,-,TGTGCCAGCTCACCCAGCGAGACCCAGTACTTC,CASSPSETQYF